The rows below give T cell receptor beta chains drawn from one sample of a study of blood T cell repertoires in COVID-19. TCRdb keeps only in-frame clones here, not all; method: immunoSEQ multiplex PCR. The sample lists about 120,000 clones; 82% were seen once. The source material was peripheral blood. The receptors originated from a human donor in a cohort sampled during active COVID-19. The CDR3 runs from the conserved cysteine through the conserved F or W. The D gene is left open where the match is weak.

V: TRBV4-1
J: TRBJ2-5
D: TRBD2
DNA: TGCGCCAGCAGCCGAAGGAGCGGGGGCCTCCAAGAGACCCAGTACTTC
CDR3: CASSRRSGGLQETQYF

V: TRBV24-1
J: TRBJ1-1
D: -
DNA: TGTGCCACCACTCCCCGAGGGGGGGCGAACACTGAAGCTTTCTTT
CDR3: CATTPRGGANTEAFF

V: TRBV10-3
J: TRBJ2-3
D: TRBD2
DNA: TGTGCCATCAGTGTTAATCCTAGCGGGAGAGAGGATACGCAGTATTTT
CDR3: CAISVNPSGREDTQYF

V: TRBV20-1
J: TRBJ2-3
D: TRBD2
DNA: TGCAGTGCTAGTCTCGGGGGGGCGGCAGATACGCAGTATTTT
CDR3: CSASLGGAADTQYF

V: TRBV7-8
J: TRBJ1-5
D: TRBD1
DNA: TGTGCCAGCAGCTTAGCGCCGCCAGGGGGAAACCAGCCCCAGCATTTT
CDR3: CASSLAPPGGNQPQHF

V: TRBV19
J: TRBJ2-7
D: -
DNA: TGTGCCAGTAGTATGGAGGGGGGGGCCTACGAGCAGTACTTC
CDR3: CASSMEGGAYEQYF

V: TRBV7-2
J: TRBJ2-3
D: TRBD2
DNA: TGTGCCAGCAGCGCGATAGCGGGGGCCGGCACAGATACGCAGTATTTT
CDR3: CASSAIAGAGTDTQYF

V: TRBV6-5
J: TRBJ2-1
D: TRBD2
DNA: TGTGCCGGGTCTAGCGGGGCTCTAAATGAGCAGTTCTTC
CDR3: CAGSSGALNEQFF

V: TRBV5-4
J: TRBJ2-7
D: TRBD1
DNA: TGTGCCAGCAGCAAACCGGGACAGATTAACTACGAGCAGTACTTC
CDR3: CASSKPGQINYEQYF

V: TRBV28
J: TRBJ2-7
D: -
DNA: TGTGCCAGCAGTATAAAACAGGGTATTTCTTACGAGCAGTACTTC
CDR3: CASSIKQGISYEQYF

V: TRBV2
J: TRBJ2-3
D: -
DNA: TGTGCCAGCACACTTTCCACAGATACGCAGTATTTT
CDR3: CASTLSTDTQYF

V: TRBV2
J: TRBJ2-5
D: TRBD1
DNA: TGTGCCAGCGGAGGACAGGGGCAAGAGACCCAGTACTTC
CDR3: CASGGQGQETQYF

V: TRBV7-8
J: TRBJ2-2
D: -
DNA: TGTGCCAGCAGCTACTACAGGGTTCCAAGACCTCTAAAGAACACCGGGGAGCTGTTTTTT
CDR3: CASSYYRVPRPLKNTGELFF

V: TRBV6-5
J: TRBJ1-6
D: TRBD1
DNA: TGTGCCAGCAGTTACTCGACAGGGTGGAATTCACCCCTCCACTTT
CDR3: CASSYSTGWNSPLHF

V: TRBV9
J: TRBJ2-1
D: TRBD2
DNA: TGTGCCAGCAGCGTAGGAGGGAGCGGGGGGGCGAATGAGCAGTTCTTC
CDR3: CASSVGGSGGANEQFF

V: TRBV7-9
J: TRBJ2-7
D: TRBD2
DNA: TGTGCCAGCAGCTTAGGCCCTACTAGCGGGGGGCCCAACGAGCAGTACTTC
CDR3: CASSLGPTSGGPNEQYF

V: TRBV24-1
J: TRBJ2-5
D: TRBD2
DNA: TGTGCCACCAGTCAGCCGGGGGGCCAAGAGACCCAGTACTTC
CDR3: CATSQPGGQETQYF

V: TRBV23-1
J: TRBJ1-4
D: -
DNA: TGCGCCAGCACAACACCCAGGTCAACTAATGAAAAACTGTTTTTT
CDR3: CASTTPRSTNEKLFF

V: TRBV3-1/TRBV3-2
J: TRBJ1-2
D: -
DNA: TGTGCCAGCAGCCAAGACATTGGGCCAGGGGCTGGCTACACCTTC
CDR3: CASSQDIGPGAGYTF

V: TRBV5-6
J: TRBJ1-2
D: TRBD1
DNA: TGTGCCAGCAGCTACCCTACAGGGGTTGGATATGGCTACACCTTC
CDR3: CASSYPTGVGYGYTF

V: TRBV6-5
J: TRBJ1-1
D: -
DNA: TGTGCCAGCAGTTCCCTCCAGGGTGGAGAGGCTTTCTTT
CDR3: CASSSLQGGEAFF

V: TRBV6-1
J: TRBJ2-7
D: -
DNA: TGTGCCAGCAGTGAATGGGTTCGAACAGACGAGCAGTACTTC
CDR3: CASSEWVRTDEQYF

V: TRBV11-2
J: TRBJ2-7
D: -
DNA: TGTGCCAGCAGCCAACTAGTCGGGTACGAGCAGTACTTC
CDR3: CASSQLVGYEQYF

V: TRBV6-6
J: TRBJ1-6
D: -
DNA: TGTGCCAGCAGTTCTGATCTCAGGGTCAATTCACCCCTCCACTTT
CDR3: CASSSDLRVNSPLHF

V: TRBV28
J: TRBJ1-4
D: -
DNA: TGTGCCAGCAGTTTCGAAGGGGCCCGTAATGAAAAACTGTTTTTT
CDR3: CASSFEGARNEKLFF

V: TRBV28
J: TRBJ1-4
D: -
DNA: TGTGCCAGCAGTTTGCCCTCTATTAGTGAAAAACTGTTTTTT
CDR3: CASSLPSISEKLFF

V: TRBV6-5
J: TRBJ2-7
D: TRBD1
DNA: TGTGCCAGCAGTTACGTGGGACAGGGGCACGAGCAGTACTTC
CDR3: CASSYVGQGHEQYF

V: TRBV28
J: TRBJ2-2
D: TRBD1
DNA: TGTGCCAGCAACCCTGGGGGACAGTCTACCGGGGAGCTGTTTTTT
CDR3: CASNPGGQSTGELFF